Below, one T cell receptor beta chain is given with its context. This record comes from a study of cytomegalovirus exposure and HLA in healthy donors. Data came from immunoSEQ multiplex PCR; TCRdb stores just in-frame clones and leaves some out. The sample carries about 240,000 clones, about 86% recorded once. Germline CDR1 reads SGHVS; CDR2 reads FQNEAQ. CDR3 length: 18 residues. Trimming cost V 5 bases and J 10 bases; bases outside gene matches: 19. Sequenced: PBMCs. The receptor was derived from a man younger than 30 in good health and CMV-seronegative. This chain links TRBV7-8 with TRBJ1-6, with TRBD1 matching over 8 bases. In nucleotides, the CDR3 is TGTGCCAGCAGCGCAGACGGGACAGGCGCTGGGATGGGATCACCCCTCCACTTT. Its translation: CASSADGTGAGMGSPLHF.